This T cell receptor beta chain was obtained from a study of blood T cell repertoires in COVID-19. Study at large: Whether acute or convalescent, the COVID-19 samples came from the United States, Italy and Spain. PBMCs, B-cell-depleted T cells, or T cells provided the cDNA or gDNA that made up the material.

In the original workflow: Nucleated cell number was recorded as an estimate derived from reference gene primer amplification. Measured with immunoSEQ multiplex PCR; TCRdb has only the in-frame clones, and not every one. D and trimming were read from the DNA, whereas the V and J calls and clone size are those reported in that table. The sample lists about 270,000 clones; approximately 89% were seen once. V was shortened by 7 bases and J by 4 bases, with 16 bases between the two germline ends. CDR3 length: 14 amino acids. CDR1 and CDR2 from the germline V gene are MDHEN and SYDVKM. The sequence derives from a woman aged 60-75 years who had recovered from COVID-19. The V gene is TRBV28, the J gene TRBJ1-2; D is possibly TRBD1 (5 bases). The sample consisted of peripheral blood. CDR3 nucleotide sequence: TGTGCCAGCACCAAAGCCGGGGGGGGCTATGGCTACACCTTC. Its protein product is CASTKAGGGYGYTF.